This T cell receptor beta chain was identified in a study of T cell responses to AZD1222 COVID-19 vaccine. Study conclusions and caveats: White British people made up most donors, females outnumbered males, and clonal diversity was possibly underestimated. Baseline antibody screening turned up just six seropositive AZD1222 recipients. After the peak T cell response, and only then, were repertoires sampled.

V lost 4 bases and J 8 bases, leaving 12 bases between the germline ends. This CDR3 is 13 amino acids long. Germline lookup yields CDR1 SGHRS and CDR2 YFSETQ. The assay was immunoSEQ multiplex PCR, and TCRdb's table has in-frame clones only and misses some. The data contain about 130,000 clones, around 90% of them seen just once; the ten biggest clones take up roughly 1.1%. In regard to this clone: The antigen is not known.

Sequenced material: peripheral blood, taken 28 days after the second AZD1222 dose. J is TRBJ2-2 and V is TRBV5-1, with D perhaps assigned TRBD1 or TRBD2 (6 bases each). This receptor was taken from an adult who received the AZD1222 COVID-19 vaccine. DNA for the CDR3: TGCGCCAGCAGCCCGAGGGGGGTTGGGGAGCTGTTTTTT. Amino acid sequence: CASSPRGVGELFF.